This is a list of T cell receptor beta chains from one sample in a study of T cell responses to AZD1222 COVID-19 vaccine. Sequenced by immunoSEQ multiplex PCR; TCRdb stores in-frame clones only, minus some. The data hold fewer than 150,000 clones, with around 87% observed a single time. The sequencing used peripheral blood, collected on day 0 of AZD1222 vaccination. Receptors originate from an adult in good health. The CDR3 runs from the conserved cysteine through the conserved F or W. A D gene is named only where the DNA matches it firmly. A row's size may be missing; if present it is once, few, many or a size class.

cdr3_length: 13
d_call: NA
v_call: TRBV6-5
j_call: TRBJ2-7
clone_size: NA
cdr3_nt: TGTGCCACCAACCGGGATAAGGCATACGAGCAGTACTTC
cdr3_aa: CATNRDKAYEQYF

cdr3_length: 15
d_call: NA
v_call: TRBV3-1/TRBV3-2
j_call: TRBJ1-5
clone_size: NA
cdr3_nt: TGTGCCAGCAGCCAAGGGACGGGGGCCGGTCAGCCCCAGCATTTT
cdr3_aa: CASSQGTGAGQPQHF

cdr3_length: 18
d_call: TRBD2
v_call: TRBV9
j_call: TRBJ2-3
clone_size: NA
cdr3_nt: TGTGCCAGCAGTAGACGGGCTAGCGGGGGTAACTTAGAAGATACGCAGTATTTT
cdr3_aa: CASSRRASGGNLEDTQYF

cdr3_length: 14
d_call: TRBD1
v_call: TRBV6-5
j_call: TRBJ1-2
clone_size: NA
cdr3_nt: TGTGCCAGCAGTCGGGGACAGTCGAACTATGGCTACACCTTC
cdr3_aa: CASSRGQSNYGYTF

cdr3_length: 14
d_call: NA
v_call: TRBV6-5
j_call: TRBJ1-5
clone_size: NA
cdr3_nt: TGTGCCAGCACCTCGTCGGGGCTGACTCAGCCCCAGCATTTT
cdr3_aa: CASTSSGLTQPQHF

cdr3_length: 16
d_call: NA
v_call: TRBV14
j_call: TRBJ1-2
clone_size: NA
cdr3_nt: TGTGCCAGCAGCCAAACGCGAAGACAGGTTAGACATGGCTACACCTTC
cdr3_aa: CASSQTRRQVRHGYTF

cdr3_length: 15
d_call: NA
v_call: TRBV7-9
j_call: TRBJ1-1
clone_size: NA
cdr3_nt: TGTGCCAGCAGCGGGTGGGTAACAGGTTTGGCTGAAGCTTTCTTT
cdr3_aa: CASSGWVTGLAEAFF

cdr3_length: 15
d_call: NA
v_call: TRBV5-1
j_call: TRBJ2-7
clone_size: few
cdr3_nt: TGCGCCAGCAGCTTGGCCATGGGTTTGGCCTACGAGCAGTACTTC
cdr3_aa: CASSLAMGLAYEQYF

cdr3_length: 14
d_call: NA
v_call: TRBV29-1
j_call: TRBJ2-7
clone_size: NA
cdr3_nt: TGCAGCGTTGGGGTTCACAGTATAGAGGACGAGCAGTACTTC
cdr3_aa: CSVGVHSIEDEQYF

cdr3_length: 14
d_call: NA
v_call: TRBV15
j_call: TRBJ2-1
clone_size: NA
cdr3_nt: TGTGCCACCAGCAGAGAGGGCAGGGTAGGAGAGCAGTTCTTC
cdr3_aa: CATSREGRVGEQFF

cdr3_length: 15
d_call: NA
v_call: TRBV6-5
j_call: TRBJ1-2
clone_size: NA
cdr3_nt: TGTGCCAGCGGAAGGGTCGGGGGAGCTAACTATGGCTACACCTTC
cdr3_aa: CASGRVGGANYGYTF

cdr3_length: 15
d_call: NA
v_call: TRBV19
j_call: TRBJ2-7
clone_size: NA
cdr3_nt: TGTGCCAGTAGTTCCACCCCCGGGACATCCTGGGAGCAGTACTTC
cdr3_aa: CASSSTPGTSWEQYF

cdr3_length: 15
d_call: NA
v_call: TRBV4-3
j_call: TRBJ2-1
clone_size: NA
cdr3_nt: TGCGCCAGCAGCCAAGGCGTGTTGGATAGTTTCGAGCAGTTCTTC
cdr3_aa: CASSQGVLDSFEQFF

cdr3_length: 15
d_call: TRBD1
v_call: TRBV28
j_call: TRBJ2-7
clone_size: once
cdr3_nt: TGTGCCAGCAGTGTCGGGACAGGGGTCCCCTACGAGCAGTACTTC
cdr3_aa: CASSVGTGVPYEQYF

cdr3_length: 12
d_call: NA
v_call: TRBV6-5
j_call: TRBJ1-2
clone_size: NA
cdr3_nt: TGTGCCAGCAGTTACTGGGGGCAAGGCTACACCTTC
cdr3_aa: CASSYWGQGYTF

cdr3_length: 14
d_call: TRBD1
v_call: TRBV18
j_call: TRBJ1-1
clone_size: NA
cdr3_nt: TGTGCCAGCTCCGGACAGGGTTTGAACACTGAAGCTTTCTTT
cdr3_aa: CASSGQGLNTEAFF

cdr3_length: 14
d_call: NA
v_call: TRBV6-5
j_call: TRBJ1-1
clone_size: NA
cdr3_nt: TGTGCCAGCAGTTACTCTGGGGGGAACACTGAAGCTTTCTTT
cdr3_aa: CASSYSGGNTEAFF

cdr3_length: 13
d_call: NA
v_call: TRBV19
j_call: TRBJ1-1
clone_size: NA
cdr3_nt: TGTGCCAGTAGTGCCCAACTGAACACTGAAGCTTTCTTT
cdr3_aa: CASSAQLNTEAFF

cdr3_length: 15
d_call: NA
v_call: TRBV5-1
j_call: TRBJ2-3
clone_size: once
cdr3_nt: TGCGCCAGCAGCTTGGTGGAGTATGGCACAGATACGCAGTATTTT
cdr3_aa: CASSLVEYGTDTQYF

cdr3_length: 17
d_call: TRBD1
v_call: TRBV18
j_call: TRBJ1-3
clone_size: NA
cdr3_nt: TGTGCCAGCTCACCAAAGACAGGGGCTTACTCTGGAAACACCATATATTTT
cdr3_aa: CASSPKTGAYSGNTIYF

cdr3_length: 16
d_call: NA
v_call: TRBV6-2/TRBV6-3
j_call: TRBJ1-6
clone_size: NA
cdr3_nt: TGTGCCAGCAGTTATTTCCTCAAGGCTGGGAATTCACCCCTCCACTTT
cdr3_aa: CASSYFLKAGNSPLHF

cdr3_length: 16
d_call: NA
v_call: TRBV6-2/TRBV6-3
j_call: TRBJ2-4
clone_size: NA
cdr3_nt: TGTGCCAGCAGTTATCGACAGGAGGCGGCCAAAAACATTCAGTACTTC
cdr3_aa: CASSYRQEAAKNIQYF

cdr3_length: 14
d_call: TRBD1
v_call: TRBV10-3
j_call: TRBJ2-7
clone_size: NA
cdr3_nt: TGTGCCATCAGTTGGGACAGTCGAAGGTCCGAGCAGTACTTC
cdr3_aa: CAISWDSRRSEQYF

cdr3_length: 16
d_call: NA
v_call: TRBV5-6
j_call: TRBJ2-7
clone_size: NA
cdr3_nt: TGTGCCAGCAGCTCCCCCCCGGGGCCAAAGACCTACGAGCAGTACTTC
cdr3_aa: CASSSPPGPKTYEQYF

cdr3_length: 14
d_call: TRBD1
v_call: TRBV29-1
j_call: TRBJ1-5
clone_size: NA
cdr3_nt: TGCAGCGTCGTTTCCGGGACAGGGCACCAGCCCCAGCATTTT
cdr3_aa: CSVVSGTGHQPQHF

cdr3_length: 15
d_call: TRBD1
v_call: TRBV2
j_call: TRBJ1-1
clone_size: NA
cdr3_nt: TGTGCCAGCAGTAAAGAGGGACAGCTGAACACTGAAGCTTTCTTT
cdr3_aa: CASSKEGQLNTEAFF

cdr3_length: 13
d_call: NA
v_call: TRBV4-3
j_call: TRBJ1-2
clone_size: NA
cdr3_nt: TGCGCCAGCAGCCAAGAAGTCCATTCGGGCTACACCTTC
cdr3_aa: CASSQEVHSGYTF

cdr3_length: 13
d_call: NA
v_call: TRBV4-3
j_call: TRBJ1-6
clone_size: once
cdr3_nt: TGCGCCAGCAGCCAAGAAACAGGACAGCCCCTCCACTTT
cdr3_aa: CASSQETGQPLHF

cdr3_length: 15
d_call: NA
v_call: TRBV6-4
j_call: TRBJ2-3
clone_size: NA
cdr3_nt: TGTGCCAGCAGACGGGACGCCCGGGCGTCAGATACGCAGTATTTT
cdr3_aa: CASRRDARASDTQYF

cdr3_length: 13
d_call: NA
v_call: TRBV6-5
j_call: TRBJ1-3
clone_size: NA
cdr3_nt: TGTGCCACCAGCGTGAGCTCTGGAAACACCATATATTTT
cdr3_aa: CATSVSSGNTIYF

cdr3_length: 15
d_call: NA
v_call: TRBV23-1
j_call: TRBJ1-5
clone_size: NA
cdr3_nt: TGCGCCAGCCCCCGATGGGGGGGCGGCAATCAGCCCCAGCATTTT
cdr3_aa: CASPRWGGGNQPQHF

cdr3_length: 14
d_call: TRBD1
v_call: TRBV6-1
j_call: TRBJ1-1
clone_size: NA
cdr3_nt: TGTGCCAGCAGTGAGTGGGACAGGGGTCATGAAGCTTTCTTT
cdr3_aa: CASSEWDRGHEAFF